This T cell receptor beta chain was sequenced for a study of T cells expressing NK-cell markers. Turning to the study itself: Repertoire data for TCR beta were derived from sorted T cells (CD3+CD56+NKG2C+, CD3+CD56+NKG2C- and CD3+CD56-NKG2C+). Seven of eight sequenced donors tested HCMV-seropositive; one tested seronegative.

This CDR3 contains 14 residues. A remark on this clonotype: Its cognate antigen is unknown.

UMI-tagged 5'RACE template switching yielded the TCR beta cDNA. From its re-call of the 5' RACE reads, TCRdb lists each CDR3 protein once, without DNA. The sample includes hundreds of thousands of distinct CDR3 sequences. General observations from the study: As a fraction of CD8+ T cells, dominant NKG2C+ clonotypes reached about 1.0-7.5% in six donors.

Specimen: blood T cells: a sorted CD56 or NKG2C T cell subset, CD4+ or CD8+ T cells, or bulk PBMC T cells (not recorded which). The chain joins TRBV12-3 or TRBV12-4 to TRBJ2-1; the TRBD2 assignment by TCRdb is unverifiable without DNA. This receptor was taken from a woman between 18 and 70 years old in good health. This chain's CDR3 is CASSFSGSPDEQFF.